This is a list of T cell receptor beta chains from one sample in a study of control samples from healthy donors and cancer patients. This table comes from immunoSEQ multiplex PCR, and its TCRdb copy is limited to in-frame clones, with some not included. The sample lists more than 65,000 clones, 70% to 90% seen once, with roughly 2% in the top ten. Material: PBMCs. These receptors all stem from a woman aged 55-70 years with head and neck cancer. The CDR3 runs from the conserved cysteine through the conserved F or W. A D gene is named only where the DNA matches it firmly. Expanded clones get a size class; other rows say once, few or many, or leave the size out.

>TRBJ1-5|TRBV7-8|NA|NA
TGTGCCAGCAGCTCTCCCTTGTTGGGACCCCAGCATTTT
CASSSPLLGPQHF
>TRBJ2-1|TRBV12-3/TRBV12-4|NA|NA
TGTGCCAGCACCCTTCCTCCCTACAATGAGCAGTTCTTC
CASTLPPYNEQFF
>TRBJ2-2|TRBV9|NA|NA
TGTGCCAGCAGCGTAGGTGTCGGTTCCGGGGAGCTGTTTTTT
CASSVGVGSGELFF
>TRBJ2-3|TRBV12-3/TRBV12-4|NA|NA
TGTGCCAGCAGTATCACGGCAGATACGCAGTATTTT
CASSITADTQYF
>TRBJ1-1|TRBV7-9|NA|NA
TGTGCCAGCAGCTTAGGGGGCGTTGGTACTGAAGCTTTCTTT
CASSLGGVGTEAFF
>TRBJ1-1|TRBV5-1|TRBD1|NA
TGCGCCAGCGGGACAGGGGACCTTCTCGACACTGAAGCTTTCTTT
CASGTGDLLDTEAFF
>TRBJ2-7|TRBV4-3|NA|NA
TGCGCCAGCAGCCAAGAACGAGGGTACGCCTACGAGCAGTACTTC
CASSQERGYAYEQYF
>TRBJ2-1|TRBV5-4|NA|NA
TGTGCCAGCAGCGACCCCGACTACTACAATGAGCAGTTCTTC
CASSDPDYYNEQFF
>TRBJ2-1|TRBV24-1|NA|NA
TGTGCCACCAGTGAACCGGGACTGAGGAGCTCCTACAATGAGCAGTTCTTC
CATSEPGLRSSYNEQFF
>TRBJ1-2|TRBV28|NA|NA
TGTGCCAGCAGTTCGCCGGGGCGCTATGGCTACACCTTC
CASSSPGRYGYTF
>TRBJ1-3|TRBV6-6|TRBD1|NA
TGTGCCAGCAGTCTCCCGACAGGGTCCGAAAGCGGAAACACCATATATTTT
CASSLPTGSESGNTIYF
>TRBJ2-3|TRBV18|TRBD2|NA
TGTGCCAGCTCACGGACTAGCGGGGCTAGCACAGATACGCAGTATTTT
CASSRTSGASTDTQYF
>TRBJ2-7|TRBV19|NA|NA
TGTGCCAGTAGTGCTCGACAGGCCCTATACTCCTACGAGCAGTACTTC
CASSARQALYSYEQYF
>TRBJ2-1|TRBV29-1|NA|NA
TGCAGCGGTGAACCCCTTGGCAATGAGCAGTTCTTC
CSGEPLGNEQFF
>TRBJ2-1|TRBV5-5|TRBD2|NA
TGTGCCAGCAGCTCTATCGGGGGGGTCTCCTACAATGAGCAGTTCTTC
CASSSIGGVSYNEQFF
>TRBJ2-2|TRBV5-1|TRBD2|once
TGCGCCAGCAGCTTGACAGGACTAGCGGCAAACACCGGGGAGCTGTTTTTT
CASSLTGLAANTGELFF
>TRBJ1-2|TRBV2|TRBD1|NA
TGTGCCAGCAGGGGACAGGGGGGCTATGGCTACACCTTC
CASRGQGGYGYTF